This section outlines one T cell receptor (beta chain) sequence together with its context. Repertoires were generated with immunoSEQ multiplex PCR, while TCRdb's copy carries only in-frame clones and drops some. The repertoire includes some 200,000 clones, just over 90% of them detected once, and approximately 3.7% sits in the top ten. This sample was included in a study of T cell responses to AZD1222 COVID-19 vaccine. CDR3 length: 17 amino acids. J was trimmed by 4 bases and V by 1 base; bases with no gene match: 8. The germline V gene encodes CDR1 SGHAT and CDR2 FQNNGV. The sample in question was peripheral blood, obtained 28 days after the second AZD1222 dose. This clonotype was sampled from an adult who received the AZD1222 COVID-19 vaccine. The chain carries TRBV11-2 and TRBJ1-2, with 11 positions matching TRBD1. The CDR3 bases are TGTGCCAGCAGCTTAGGTGGACAGGGGGCTCCCGGCTATGGCTACACCTTC. Translation: CASSLGGQGAPGYGYTF.